This T cell receptor beta chain originates from a study of blood T cells in healthy people across ages. With a J-beta primer mix and a sample-barcoded 5' primer, a second PCR ran 7 to 11 cycles. MiXCR, applied by TCRdb to the 5' RACE reads, yields one record per CDR3 protein. The sample lists 1.8 million or so distinct CDR3 sequences; 35% to 50% were seen once. Deletions cut 4 bases from V and 4 bases from J, with 19 bases between. CDR1 and CDR2 (germline): LGHDT, YNNKEL (reference sequence). The CDR3 runs 16 residues. Sequenced sample: blood. The sequence came from a human donor in good health. The rearrangement links TRBV3-1 to TRBJ1-2; D gene unclear. CDR3 residues: CASSPPGGPNSYGYTF. The DNA for the CDR3 is TGTGCCAGCAGCCCTCCGGGCGGACCCAACAGCTATGGCTACACCTTC.